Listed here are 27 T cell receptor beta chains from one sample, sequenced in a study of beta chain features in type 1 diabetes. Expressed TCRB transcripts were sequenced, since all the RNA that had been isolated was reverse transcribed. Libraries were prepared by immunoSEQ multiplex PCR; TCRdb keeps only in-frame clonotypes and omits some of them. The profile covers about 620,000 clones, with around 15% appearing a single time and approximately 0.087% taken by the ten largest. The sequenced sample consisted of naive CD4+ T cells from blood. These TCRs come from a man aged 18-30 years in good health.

CDR3 DNA: TGTGCCAGCAGCGTGAGTGGCGGGGGGGCCCGTGAGCAGTACTTC. Amino acid sequence: CASSVSGGGAREQYF. The V and J genes are TRBV9 and TRBJ2-7, with TRBD2 matching 9 bases. Germline CDR1 is SGDLS and CDR2 is YYNGEE. J was trimmed by 7 bases and V by 2 bases; bases with no gene match: 10. The length of the CDR3 is 15 residues.

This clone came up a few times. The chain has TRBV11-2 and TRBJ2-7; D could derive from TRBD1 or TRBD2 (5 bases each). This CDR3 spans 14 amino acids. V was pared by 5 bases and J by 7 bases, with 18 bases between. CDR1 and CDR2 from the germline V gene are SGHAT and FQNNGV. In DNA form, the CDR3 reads TGTGCCAGCAGCCCGACAGTCGGGGTGAGGGAGCAGTACTTC. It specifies CASSPTVGVREQYF.

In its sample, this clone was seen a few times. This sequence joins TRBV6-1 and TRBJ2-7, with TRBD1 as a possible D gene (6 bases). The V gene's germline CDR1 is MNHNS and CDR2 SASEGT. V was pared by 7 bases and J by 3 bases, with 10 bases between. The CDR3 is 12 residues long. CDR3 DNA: TGTGCCAGCAAGGACAGAGTCTACGAGCAGTACTTC. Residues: CASKDRVYEQYF.

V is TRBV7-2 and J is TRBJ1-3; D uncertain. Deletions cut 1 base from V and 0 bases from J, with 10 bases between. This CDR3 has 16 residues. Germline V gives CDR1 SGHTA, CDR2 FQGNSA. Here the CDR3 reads CASSLGTVNSGNTIYF. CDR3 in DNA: TGTGCCAGCAGCTTAGGCACAGTTAACTCTGGAAACACCATATATTTT.

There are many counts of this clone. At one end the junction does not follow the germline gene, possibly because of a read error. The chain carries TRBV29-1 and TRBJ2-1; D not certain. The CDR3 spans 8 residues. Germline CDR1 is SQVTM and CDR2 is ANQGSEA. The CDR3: CSVANRVF. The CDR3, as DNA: TGCAGCGTTGCAAACCGCGTCTTC.

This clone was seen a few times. The DNA for the CDR3 is TGTGCCAGCAGCCAAGAATGGGCAGGGAATCCCTACGAGCAGTACTTC. Protein product: CASSQEWAGNPYEQYF. The J gene is TRBJ2-7, the V gene TRBV4-2; D might be TRBD1 (5 bases). V gave up 0 bases and J gave up 2 bases, with 14 bases separating them. Germline-derived CDR1 and CDR2 are LGHNA and YNFKEQ. The CDR3 is 16 amino acids.

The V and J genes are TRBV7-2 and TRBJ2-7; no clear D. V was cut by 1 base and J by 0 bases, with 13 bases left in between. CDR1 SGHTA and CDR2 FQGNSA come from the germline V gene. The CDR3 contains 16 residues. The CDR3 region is CASSLGPLTSSYEQYF. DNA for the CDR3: TGTGCCAGCAGCTTAGGCCCATTGACGAGCTCCTACGAGCAGTACTTC.

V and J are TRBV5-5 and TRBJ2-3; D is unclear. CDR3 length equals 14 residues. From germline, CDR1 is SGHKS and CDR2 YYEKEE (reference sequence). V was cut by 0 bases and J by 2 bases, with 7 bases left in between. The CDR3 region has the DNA TGTGCCAGCAGCTTGGACTATCTCACAGATACGCAGTATTTT. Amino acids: CASSLDYLTDTQYF.

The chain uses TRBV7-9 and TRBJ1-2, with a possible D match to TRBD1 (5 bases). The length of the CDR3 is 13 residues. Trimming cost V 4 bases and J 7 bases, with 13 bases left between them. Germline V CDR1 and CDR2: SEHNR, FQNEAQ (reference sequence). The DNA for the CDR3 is TGTGCCAGCAGCTCAGAGCTGCAGGGTGGCTACACCTTC. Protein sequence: CASSSELQGGYTF.

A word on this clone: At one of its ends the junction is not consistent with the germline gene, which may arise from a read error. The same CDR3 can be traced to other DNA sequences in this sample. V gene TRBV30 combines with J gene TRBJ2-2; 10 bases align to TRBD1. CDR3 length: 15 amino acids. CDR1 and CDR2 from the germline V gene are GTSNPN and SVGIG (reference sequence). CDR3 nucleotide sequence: TGTGCCTGGAGTGCTCGGGACAGGGGCACCGGGGAGCTATTTTTT. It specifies CAWSARDRGTGELFF.

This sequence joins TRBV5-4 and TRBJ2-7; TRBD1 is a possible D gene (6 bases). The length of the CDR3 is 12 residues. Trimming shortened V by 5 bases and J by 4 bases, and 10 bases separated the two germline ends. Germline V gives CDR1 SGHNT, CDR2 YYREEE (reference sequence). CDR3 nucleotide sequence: TGTGCCAGCAGTCAACAGGGTTACGAGCAGTACTTC. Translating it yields CASSQQGYEQYF.

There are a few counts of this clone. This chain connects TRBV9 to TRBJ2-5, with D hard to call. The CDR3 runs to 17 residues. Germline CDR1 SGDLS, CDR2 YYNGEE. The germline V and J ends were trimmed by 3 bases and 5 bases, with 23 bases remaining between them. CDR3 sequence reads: CASSAPRTRLVTETQYF. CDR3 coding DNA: TGTGCCAGCAGCGCGCCGCGAACGAGGCTAGTGACGGAGACCCAGTACTTC.

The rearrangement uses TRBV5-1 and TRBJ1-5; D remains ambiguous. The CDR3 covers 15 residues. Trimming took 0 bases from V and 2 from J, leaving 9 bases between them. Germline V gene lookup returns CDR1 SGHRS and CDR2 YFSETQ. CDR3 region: CASSLEGNGNQPQHF. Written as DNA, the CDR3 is TGCGCCAGCAGCTTGGAAGGGAACGGCAATCAGCCCCAGCATTTT. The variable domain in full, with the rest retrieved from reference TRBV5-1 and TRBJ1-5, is KAGVTQTPRYLIKTRGQQVTLSCSPISGHRSVSWYQQTPGQGLQFLFEYFSETQRNKGNFPGRFSGRQFSNSRSEMNVSTLELGDSALYLCASSLEGNGNQPQHFGDGTRLSIL.

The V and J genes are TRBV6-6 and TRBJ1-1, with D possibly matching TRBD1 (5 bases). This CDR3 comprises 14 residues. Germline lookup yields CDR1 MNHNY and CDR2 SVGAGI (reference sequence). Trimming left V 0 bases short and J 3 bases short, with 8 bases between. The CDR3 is CASSYSSRDTEAFF. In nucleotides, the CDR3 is TGTGCCAGCAGTTACTCTTCCAGGGACACTGAAGCTTTCTTT.

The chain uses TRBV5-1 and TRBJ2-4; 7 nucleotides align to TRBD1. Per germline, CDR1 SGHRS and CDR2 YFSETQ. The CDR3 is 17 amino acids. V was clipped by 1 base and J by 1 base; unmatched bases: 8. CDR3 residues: CASSLSTTGKAKNIQYF. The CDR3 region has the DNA TGCGCCAGCAGCTTGAGTACGACAGGGAAGGCCAAAAACATTCAGTACTTC.

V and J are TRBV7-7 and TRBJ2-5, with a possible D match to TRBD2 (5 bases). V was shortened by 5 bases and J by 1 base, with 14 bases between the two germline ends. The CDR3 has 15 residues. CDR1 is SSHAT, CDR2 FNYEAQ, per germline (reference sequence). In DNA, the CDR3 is TGTGCCAGCAGCCCCACGCCGGGGATCCAAGAGACCCAGTACTTC. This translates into CASSPTPGIQETQYF.

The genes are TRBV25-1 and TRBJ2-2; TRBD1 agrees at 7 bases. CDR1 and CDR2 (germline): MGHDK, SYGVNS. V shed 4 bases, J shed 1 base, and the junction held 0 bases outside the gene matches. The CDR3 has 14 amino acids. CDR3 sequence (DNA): TGTGCCAGCAGTGGGACAGGGAACACCGGGGAGCTGTTTTTT. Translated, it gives CASSGTGNTGELFF.

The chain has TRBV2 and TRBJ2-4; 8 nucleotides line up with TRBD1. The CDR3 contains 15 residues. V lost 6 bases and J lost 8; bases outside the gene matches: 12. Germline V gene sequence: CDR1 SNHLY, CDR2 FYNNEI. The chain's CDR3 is CASSRTGNFGDIQYF. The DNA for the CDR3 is TGTGCCAGCAGCAGGACAGGGAATTTTGGAGACATTCAGTACTTC.

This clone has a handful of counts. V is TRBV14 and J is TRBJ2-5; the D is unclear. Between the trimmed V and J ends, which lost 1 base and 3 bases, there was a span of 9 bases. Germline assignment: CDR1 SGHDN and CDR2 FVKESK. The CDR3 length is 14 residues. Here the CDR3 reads CASSQVNYEETQYF. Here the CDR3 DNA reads TGTGCCAGCAGCCAAGTGAACTATGAAGAGACCCAGTACTTC.

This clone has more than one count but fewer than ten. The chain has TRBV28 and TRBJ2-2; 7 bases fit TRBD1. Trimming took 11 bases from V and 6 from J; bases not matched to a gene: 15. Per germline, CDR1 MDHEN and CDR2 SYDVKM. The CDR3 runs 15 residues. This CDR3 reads CAGFRSQGVAGELFF. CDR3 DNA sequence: TGTGCCGGATTCCGTAGTCAGGGGGTCGCCGGGGAGCTGTTTTTT. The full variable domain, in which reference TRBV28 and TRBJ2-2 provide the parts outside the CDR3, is DVKVTQSSRYLVKRTGEKVFLECVQDMDHENMFWYRQDPGLGLRLIYFSYDVKMKEKGDIPEGYSVSREKKERFSLILESASTNQTSMYLCAGFRSQGVAGELFFGEGSRLTVL.

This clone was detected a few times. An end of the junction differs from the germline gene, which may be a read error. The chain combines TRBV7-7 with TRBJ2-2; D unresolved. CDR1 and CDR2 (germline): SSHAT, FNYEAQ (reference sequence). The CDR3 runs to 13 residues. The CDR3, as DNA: TGTGCTAGCAGCTTATGGGAAACCGGGGAGCTGTTTTTT. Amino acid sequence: CASSLWETGELFF.

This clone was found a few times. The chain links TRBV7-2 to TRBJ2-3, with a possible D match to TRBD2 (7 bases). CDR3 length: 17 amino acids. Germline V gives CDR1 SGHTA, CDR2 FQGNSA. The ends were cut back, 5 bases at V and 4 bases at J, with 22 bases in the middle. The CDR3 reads CASSPNLFLGGADTQYF. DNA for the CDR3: TGTGCCAGCAGCCCTAATCTTTTCCTAGGGGGGGCAGATACGCAGTATTTT.

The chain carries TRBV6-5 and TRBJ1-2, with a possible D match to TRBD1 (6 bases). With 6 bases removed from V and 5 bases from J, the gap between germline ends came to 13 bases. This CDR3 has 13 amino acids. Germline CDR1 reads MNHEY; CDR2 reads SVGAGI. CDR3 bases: TGTGCCAGCAGAAGACAGGATTATTATGGCTACACCTTC. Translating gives CASRRQDYYGYTF.

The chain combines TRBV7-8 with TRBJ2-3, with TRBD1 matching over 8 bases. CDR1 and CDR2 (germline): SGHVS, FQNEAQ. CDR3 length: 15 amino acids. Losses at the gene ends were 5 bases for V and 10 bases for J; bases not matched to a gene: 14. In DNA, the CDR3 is TGTGCCAGCAGCGACCGGGACAGGTTAACGAAGGCGCAGTATTTT. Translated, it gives CASSDRDRLTKAQYF.

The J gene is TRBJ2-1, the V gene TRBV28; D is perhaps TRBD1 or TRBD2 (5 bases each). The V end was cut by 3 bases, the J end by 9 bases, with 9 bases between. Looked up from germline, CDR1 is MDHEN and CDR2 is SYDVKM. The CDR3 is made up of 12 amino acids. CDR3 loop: CASSLGVSEQFF. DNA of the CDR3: TGTGCCAGCAGTTTGGGGGTTAGTGAGCAGTTCTTC.

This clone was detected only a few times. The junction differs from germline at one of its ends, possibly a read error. The CDR3 DNA reads TGCGCCAGCAGGTTGGGACAGGGAGACACTGAAGCTTTCTTT. Its protein product is CASRLGQGDTEAFF. The chain joins TRBV5-1 to TRBJ1-1; 9 bases are a match to TRBD1. CDR1 is SGHRS, CDR2 YFSETQ, per germline. This CDR3 is built from 14 residues.

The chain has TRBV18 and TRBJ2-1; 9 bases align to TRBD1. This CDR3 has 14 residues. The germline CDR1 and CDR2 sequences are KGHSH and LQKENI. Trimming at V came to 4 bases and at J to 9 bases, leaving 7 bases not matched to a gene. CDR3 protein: CASSHSQGAGEQFF. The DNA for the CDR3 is TGTGCCAGCTCACACTCACAGGGGGCAGGTGAGCAGTTCTTC. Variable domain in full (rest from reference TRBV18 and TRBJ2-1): NAGVMQNPRHLVRRRGQEARLRCSPMKGHSHVYWYRQLPEEGLKFMVYLQKENIIDESGMPKERFSAEFPKEGPSILRIQQVVRGDSAAYFCASSHSQGAGEQFFGPGTRLTVL.